This TCR beta chain stems from a study of blood T cell repertoires in COVID-19. Profiling relied on immunoSEQ multiplex PCR, and the TCRdb table lists in-frame clones only, not all of them. The sample yields over 150,000 clones, more than 85% seen once. J was trimmed by 6 bases and V by 0 bases; bases with no gene match: 6. This CDR3 contains 15 residues. Germline V CDR1 and CDR2: MGHDK, SYGVNS. This clonotype was obtained from a man aged 55 to 70 with COVID-19, enrolled during active disease. The sequencing sample was made of peripheral blood. V is TRBV25-1 and J is TRBJ1-2; 8 bases agree with TRBD1. For the CDR3, the DNA is TGTGCCAGCAGTGAATATGTGGACAGGGCCCATGGCTACACCTTC. It yields the protein CASSEYVDRAHGYTF.